The subject of this entry is one TCR beta chain. Its antigen remains unidentified. The PCR used 60 Vbeta and 13 Jbeta primers. Method: immunoSEQ multiplex PCR; TCRdb's copy keeps in-frame clones and lacks some. The sample consists of about 160,000 clones, around 84% of them appearing once. This sample was taken from a study of cytomegalovirus exposure and HLA in healthy donors. Whole-study context: Early released data had tens of millions of unique TCRs, all coming from HLA-typed donors. Broader study findings: V segments that were indistinguishable, TRBV6-2 and TRBV6-3 among them, were omitted from analysis. The study listed 164 cytomegalovirus-associated TCR beta chains. HLA alleles showed associations with 15,000 to 20,000 TCR beta sequences in a later analysis, at a 0.05 false discovery rate.

Per the germline V gene, CDR1 is SGHTA and CDR2 is FQGNSA. J was trimmed by 3 bases and V by 1 base; bases with no gene match: 6. The CDR3 covers 15 residues. This TCR derives from a man aged 50-60 years in good health and CMV-seropositive. The V and J genes are TRBV7-2 and TRBJ2-7, with 7 positions matching TRBD2. Sequenced input: PBMCs. This CDR3 is CASSLVSRGNYEQYF. Written as DNA, the CDR3 is TGTGCCAGCAGCTTAGTCTCGCGGGGGAACTACGAGCAGTACTTC.